A selection of T cell receptor beta chains follows, all from one sample in a study of cytomegalovirus exposure and HLA in healthy donors. Sequencing was performed with immunoSEQ multiplex PCR; in TCRdb, only in-frame clones are kept and a portion is missing. The table records roughly 100,000 clones, about 71% of them present only once. Input material: PBMCs. The receptors were gathered from a boy between 10 and 17 years old in good health and CMV-seronegative. CDR3s leave out the opening cysteine and the closing phenylalanine or tryptophan. D genes are given only for firm matches.

ATSDSIAYEQY | TRBV2 | . | TRBJ2-7 | 11
SGRDSQNSPLH | TRBV29-1 | TRBD1 | TRBJ1-6 | 11
AISESPRAISNQPQH | TRBV10-3 | . | TRBJ1-5 | 15
ASSDARYPMNTEAF | TRBV10-2 | . | TRBJ1-1 | 14
ASSVVIGGSTGELF | TRBV9 | . | TRBJ2-2 | 14
ANRDRVTEAF | TRBV2 | TRBD1 | TRBJ1-1 | 10
ASSLGYTNSGDTQY | TRBV7-6 | . | TRBJ2-3 | 14
ASSQDFVGGAYEQY | TRBV4-1 | . | TRBJ2-7 | 14
ASSLGRQGAPYEQY | TRBV7-8 | TRBD1 | TRBJ2-7 | 14
AWSRGDRHTEAF | TRBV30 | . | TRBJ1-1 | 12
AWSGPNQPQH | TRBV30 | . | TRBJ1-5 | 10
AWSETGKTKNQPQH | TRBV30 | . | TRBJ1-5 | 14
ASSMSGRGSYEQY | TRBV9 | TRBD2 | TRBJ2-7 | 13
ASSPFSGEGYEQY | TRBV14 | . | TRBJ2-7 | 13
AWARGASSSGNTIY | TRBV30 | TRBD1 | TRBJ1-3 | 14
ASSPMTGVYEQY | TRBV18 | TRBD1 | TRBJ2-7 | 12
ASSDPAGPNTEAF | TRBV7-8 | . | TRBJ1-1 | 13
ASLNRNEQF | TRBV2 | . | TRBJ2-1 | 9
ASSLQGTATYEQY | TRBV7-2 | TRBD1 | TRBJ2-7 | 13
ASSTRDRVGGATQY | TRBV7-2 | TRBD1 | TRBJ2-5 | 14
ASSLGDRTLGDQY | TRBV5-5 | TRBD1 | TRBJ2-5 | 13
ASSPLGSSDNEQF | TRBV5-1 | . | TRBJ2-1 | 13
ASSPLREGEQY | TRBV7-7 | TRBD2 | TRBJ2-7 | 11
AWSVEEKLF | TRBV30 | . | TRBJ1-4 | 9
ASSVGARDRGQYEQY | TRBV9 | TRBD1 | TRBJ2-7 | 15
ASSLARAGSYEQY | TRBV7-9 | . | TRBJ2-7 | 13
ASTPGQAYGYT | TRBV6-1 | TRBD1 | TRBJ1-2 | 11
SAAGTTHEQF | TRBV29-1 | . | TRBJ2-1 | 10
ASSLLAGPNEQF | TRBV7-3 | TRBD2 | TRBJ2-1 | 12
ASSSRLTGSETQY | TRBV11-2 | . | TRBJ2-5 | 13
ASSQAGFPGQPQH | TRBV4-1 | . | TRBJ1-5 | 13
ASSLGQGLQPQH | TRBV11-2 | TRBD1 | TRBJ1-5 | 12
ASSPHPRGQTGELF | TRBV6-4 | . | TRBJ2-2 | 14
ASSLLLVVQETQY | TRBV7-9 | . | TRBJ2-5 | 13
ASMRGTGEKLF | TRBV28 | . | TRBJ1-4 | 11
ASSVTSGKVNEQF | TRBV9 | TRBD2 | TRBJ2-1 | 13
ASSEYSFSHQETQY | TRBV2 | . | TRBJ2-5 | 14
ASSDGGRGENGYT | TRBV2 | . | TRBJ1-2 | 13
ASREDRVGNTEAF | TRBV2 | TRBD1 | TRBJ1-1 | 13
ASTDRWTTNEKLF | TRBV19 | TRBD1 | TRBJ1-4 | 13
ASSKRGTGDQPQH | TRBV21-1 | . | TRBJ1-5 | 13
ASMGLGLETQY | TRBV2 | . | TRBJ2-5 | 11
ASSLEAGGEVDTQY | TRBV5-4 | TRBD2 | TRBJ2-3 | 14
ASSSGRVLNEQF | TRBV11-3 | TRBD2 | TRBJ2-1 | 12
SVGGRNTEAF | TRBV29-1 | . | TRBJ1-1 | 10
ASSPNTEAF | TRBV18 | . | TRBJ1-1 | 9
ASSALAPSYNEQF | TRBV4-1 | . | TRBJ2-1 | 13
ASRPPGHTEAF | TRBV6-5 | . | TRBJ1-1 | 11
ASGRGLNEKLF | TRBV11-2 | . | TRBJ1-4 | 11